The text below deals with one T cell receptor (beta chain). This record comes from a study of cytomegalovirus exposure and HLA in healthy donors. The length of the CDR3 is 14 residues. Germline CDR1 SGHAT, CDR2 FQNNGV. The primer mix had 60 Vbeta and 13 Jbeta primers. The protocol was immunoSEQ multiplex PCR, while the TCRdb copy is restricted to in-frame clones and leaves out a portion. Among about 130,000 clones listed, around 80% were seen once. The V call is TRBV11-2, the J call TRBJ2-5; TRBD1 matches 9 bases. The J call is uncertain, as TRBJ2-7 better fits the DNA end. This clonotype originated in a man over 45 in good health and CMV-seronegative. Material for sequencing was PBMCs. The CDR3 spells CASSYGTGNYEQYF. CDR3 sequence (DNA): TGTGCCAGCAGCTACGGGACAGGGAACTACGAGCAGTACTTC.